This TCR beta chain is drawn from a study of cytomegalovirus exposure and HLA in healthy donors. The PCR employed 60 Vbeta primers together with 13 Jbeta primers. Data came from immunoSEQ multiplex PCR; TCRdb stores just in-frame clones and leaves some out. This table holds under 100,000 clones, roughly two thirds found once. Overall study results and limits: Relative to the approximately 630-donor mean, N-insertions were reportedly fewer in an Asian-associated ancestry cluster in a later analysis.

Worth noting for this clone: Its antigen is unknown.

The V end lost 4 bases, the J end lost 3 bases, and 11 bases lay between the germline ends. The length of the CDR3 is 14 residues. Germline values: CDR1 SGHKS, CDR2 YYEKEE (reference sequence). The specimen sequenced was PBMCs. This sequence joins TRBV5-5 and TRBJ1-5, with D hard to call. This TCR was sampled from a woman in her 50s in good health and CMV-seropositive. CDR3 in amino acids: CASSPGQLNQPQHF. CDR3 nucleotide sequence: TGTGCCAGCAGCCCTGGGCAGCTCAATCAGCCCCAGCATTTT.